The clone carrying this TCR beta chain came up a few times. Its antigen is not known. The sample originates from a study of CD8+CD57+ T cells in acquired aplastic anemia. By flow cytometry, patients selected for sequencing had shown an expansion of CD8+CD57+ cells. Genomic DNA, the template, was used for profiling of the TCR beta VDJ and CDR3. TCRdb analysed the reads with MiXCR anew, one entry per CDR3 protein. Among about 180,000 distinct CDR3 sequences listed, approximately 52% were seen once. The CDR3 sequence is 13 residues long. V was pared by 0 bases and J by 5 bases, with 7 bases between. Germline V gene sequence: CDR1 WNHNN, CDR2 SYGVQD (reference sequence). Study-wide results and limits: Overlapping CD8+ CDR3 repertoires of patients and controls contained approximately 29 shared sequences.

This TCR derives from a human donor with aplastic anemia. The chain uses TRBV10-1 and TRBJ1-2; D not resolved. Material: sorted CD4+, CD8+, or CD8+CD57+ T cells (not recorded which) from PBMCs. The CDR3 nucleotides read TGCGCCAGCAGTGAGTCGAGTGCATATGGCTACACCTTC. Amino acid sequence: CASSESSAYGYTF.